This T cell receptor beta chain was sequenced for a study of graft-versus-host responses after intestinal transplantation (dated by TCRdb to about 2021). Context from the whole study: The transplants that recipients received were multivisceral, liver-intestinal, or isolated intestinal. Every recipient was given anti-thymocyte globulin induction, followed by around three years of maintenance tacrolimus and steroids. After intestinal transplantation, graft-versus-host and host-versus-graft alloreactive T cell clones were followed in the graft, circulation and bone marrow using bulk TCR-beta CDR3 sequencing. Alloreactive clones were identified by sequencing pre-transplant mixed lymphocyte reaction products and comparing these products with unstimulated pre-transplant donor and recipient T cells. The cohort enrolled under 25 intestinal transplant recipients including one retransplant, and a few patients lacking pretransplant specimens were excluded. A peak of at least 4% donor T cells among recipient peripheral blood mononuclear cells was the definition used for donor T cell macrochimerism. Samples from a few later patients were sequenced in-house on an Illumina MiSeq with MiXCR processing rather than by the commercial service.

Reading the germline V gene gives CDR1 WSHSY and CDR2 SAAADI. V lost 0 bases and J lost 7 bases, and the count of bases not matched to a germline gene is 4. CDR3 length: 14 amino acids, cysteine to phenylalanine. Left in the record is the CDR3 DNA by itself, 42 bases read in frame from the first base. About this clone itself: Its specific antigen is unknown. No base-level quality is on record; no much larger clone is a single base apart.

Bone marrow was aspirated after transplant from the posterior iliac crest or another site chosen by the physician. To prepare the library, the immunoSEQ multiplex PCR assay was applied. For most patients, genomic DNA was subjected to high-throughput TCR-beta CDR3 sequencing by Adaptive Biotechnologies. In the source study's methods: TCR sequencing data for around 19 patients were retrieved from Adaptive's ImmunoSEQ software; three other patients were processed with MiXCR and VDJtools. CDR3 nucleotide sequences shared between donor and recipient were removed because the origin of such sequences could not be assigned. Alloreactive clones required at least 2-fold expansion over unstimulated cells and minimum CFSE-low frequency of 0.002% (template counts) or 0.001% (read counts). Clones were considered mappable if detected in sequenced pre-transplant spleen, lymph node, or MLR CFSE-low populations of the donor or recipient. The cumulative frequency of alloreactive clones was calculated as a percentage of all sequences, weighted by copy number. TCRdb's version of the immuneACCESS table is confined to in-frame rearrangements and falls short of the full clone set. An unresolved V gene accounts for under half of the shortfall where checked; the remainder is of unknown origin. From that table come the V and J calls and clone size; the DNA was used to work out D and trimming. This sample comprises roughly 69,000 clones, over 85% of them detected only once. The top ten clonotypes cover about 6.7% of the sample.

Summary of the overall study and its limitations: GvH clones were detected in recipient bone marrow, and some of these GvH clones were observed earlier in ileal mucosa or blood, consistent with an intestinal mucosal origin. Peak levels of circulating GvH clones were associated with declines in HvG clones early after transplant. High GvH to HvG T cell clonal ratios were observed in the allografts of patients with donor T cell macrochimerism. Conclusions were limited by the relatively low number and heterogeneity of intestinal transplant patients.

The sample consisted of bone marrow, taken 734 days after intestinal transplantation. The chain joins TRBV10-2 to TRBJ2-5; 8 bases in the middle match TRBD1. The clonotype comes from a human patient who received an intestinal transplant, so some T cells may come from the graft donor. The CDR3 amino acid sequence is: CASSESAGGRTQYF. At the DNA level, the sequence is TGCGCCAGCAGTGAGTCTGCAGGGGGCCGGACCCAGTACTTC.